This T cell receptor beta chain was profiled in a study of blood T cell repertoires in COVID-19. Overall study context: In each case, the material was cDNA or gDNA derived from T cells, B-cell-depleted T cells, or PBMCs.

The germline V gene has CDR1 SGHTA and CDR2 FQGTGA. Trimming at V came to 4 bases and at J to 2 bases, leaving 3 bases not matched to a gene. The CDR3 contains 14 residues. Enrollees, about 18 to 95 years old, lived in 24 US areas. The data were produced by immunoSEQ multiplex PCR, yet TCRdb's version contains in-frame clones alone and is incomplete. The table lists hundreds of thousands of clones, around 91% of them singletons. The sequence was obtained from a woman aged 40-49 years who had recovered from COVID-19. Sequencing was done on a sample of PBMCs or T cells enriched from blood (not recorded which). The genes are TRBV7-3 and TRBJ1-1, with 8 bases that match TRBD1. CDR3 protein: CASSSTGDNTEAFF. The CDR3 DNA sequence: TGTGCCAGCAGCTCGACAGGGGACAACACTGAAGCTTTCTTT.